The clone carrying this T cell receptor beta chain was found a few times. What it binds is unknown. V trimming: 2 bases; J trimming: 7 bases; junction bases outside the gene matches: 8. Germline loops: CDR1 SGHDT, CDR2 YYEEEE. The CDR3 spans 15 residues. These data originate in a study of cytomegalovirus exposure and HLA in healthy donors. Overall study results and limits: In a later analysis, most CMV-associated TCR beta chains appeared HLA-restricted. TCR beta chains numbering approximately 150 were designated cytomegalovirus-associated. Later, an analysis found that common viral pathogens appeared to be linked with several of the most significant clusters. Researchers reportedly found TCR beta sequences accurately predicted most subjects' HLA-A and HLA-B alleles.

Primers for the PCR totalled 60 Vbeta and 13 Jbeta. Assay used: immunoSEQ multiplex PCR; TCRdb lists only in-frame clones, some missing. The sample includes some 120,000 clones, roughly 76% seen only once; the top ten take approximately 13%. The clonotype originates from a woman aged 60-75 years in good health and CMV-seropositive. Material: PBMCs. V gene TRBV5-6 combines with J gene TRBJ2-1, with 8 bases lining up with TRBD2. This CDR3 reads CASSFPRGGLNEQFF. The CDR3 DNA reads TGTGCCAGCAGCTTCCCCCGGGGGGGCCTTAATGAGCAGTTCTTC.